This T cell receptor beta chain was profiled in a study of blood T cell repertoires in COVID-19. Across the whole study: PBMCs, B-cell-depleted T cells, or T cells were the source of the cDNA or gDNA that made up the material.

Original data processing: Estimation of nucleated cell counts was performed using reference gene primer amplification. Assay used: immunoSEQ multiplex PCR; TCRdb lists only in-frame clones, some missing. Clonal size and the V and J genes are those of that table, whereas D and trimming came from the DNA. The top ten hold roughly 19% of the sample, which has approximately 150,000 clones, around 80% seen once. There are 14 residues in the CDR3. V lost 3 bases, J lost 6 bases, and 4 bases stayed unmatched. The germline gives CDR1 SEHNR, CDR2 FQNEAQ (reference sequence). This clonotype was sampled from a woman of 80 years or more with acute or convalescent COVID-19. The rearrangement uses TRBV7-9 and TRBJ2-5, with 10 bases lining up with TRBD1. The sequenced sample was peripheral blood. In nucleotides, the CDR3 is TGTGCCAGCAGCTTGGGACAGGGGAGACAGACCCAGTACTTC. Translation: CASSLGQGRQTQYF.